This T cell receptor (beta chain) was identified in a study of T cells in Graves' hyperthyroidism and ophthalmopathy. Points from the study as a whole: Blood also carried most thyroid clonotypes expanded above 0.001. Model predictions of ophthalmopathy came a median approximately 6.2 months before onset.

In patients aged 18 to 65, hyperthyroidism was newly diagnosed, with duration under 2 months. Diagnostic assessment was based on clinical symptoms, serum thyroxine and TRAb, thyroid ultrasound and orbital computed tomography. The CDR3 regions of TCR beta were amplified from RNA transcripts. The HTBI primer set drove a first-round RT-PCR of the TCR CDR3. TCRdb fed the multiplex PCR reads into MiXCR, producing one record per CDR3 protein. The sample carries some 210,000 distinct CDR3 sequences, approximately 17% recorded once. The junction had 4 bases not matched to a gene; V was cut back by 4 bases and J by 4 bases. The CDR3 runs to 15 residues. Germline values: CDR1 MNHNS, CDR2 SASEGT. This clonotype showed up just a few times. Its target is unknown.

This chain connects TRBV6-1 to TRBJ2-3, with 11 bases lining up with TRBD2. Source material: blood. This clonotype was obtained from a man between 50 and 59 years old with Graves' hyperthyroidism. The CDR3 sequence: CASSVRLAGPDTQYF. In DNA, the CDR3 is TGTGCCAGCAGTGTAAGACTAGCGGGACCAGATACGCAGTATTTT.